The source of this T cell receptor (beta chain) is a study of shared clonotypes between healthy human individuals. Study context: A few men and a couple of women, aged 18 to 49, were donors.

Trimming at V came to 5 bases and at J to 9 bases, leaving 7 bases not matched to a gene. This CDR3 is 13 amino acids long. Germline values: CDR1 SQVTM, CDR2 ANQGSEA. In the case of this clone: Its specificity is not known.

Researchers ran the assay at a deep level. Produced via immunoSEQ multiplex PCR; TCRdb's table is partial and in-frame only. The table records about 600,000 clones, more than 95% of them present only once. Study-wide results and caveats: Approximately 5.4% of naive CD4 clonotypes were common to a few donors.

Those who donated were healthy HIV-negative adults, with no recent acute infections or vaccinations reported. This receptor was identified in a woman between 25 and 40 years old in good health. The V and J genes are TRBV29-1 and TRBJ2-1, with TRBD1 matching 10 bases. The sequencing input was naive CD4+ T cells sorted from blood. Subset described: CD45RA+ positively selected. CDR3 DNA sequence: TGCAGCGTTCACAGTGACAGGGGGCCTGAGCAGTTCTTC. Its translation: CSVHSDRGPEQFF.